This T cell receptor (beta chain) emerged from a study of response to subunit inactivated influenza vaccine (dated by TCRdb to 2017 to 2018). With regard to the full study: Deep quantitative T cell receptor repertoire profiling was used in the study to track responses to a trivalent subunit inactivated influenza vaccine. On the study overall, not on this receptor specifically: According to the authors, only a limited number of new T cells may be recruited by each seasonal influenza vaccination.

Based on the germline V gene, the CDR1 and CDR2 sequences are SGHAT and FQNNGV. Taken from cysteine to phenylalanine, the CDR3 has 18 residues. The only DNA kept is the CDR3, 54 bases in frame from the first base. The junction shows trimming of 0 bases on V and 3 bases on J, plus 19 bases between the germline ends. This clonotype was counted only a few times. Its recognized antigen is unknown. Nothing much larger sits one base from this clone, and base qualities are not available. The library was obtained by RT-PCR. The instrument given in TCRdb is Illumina HiSeq 2500. In TCRdb, the public reads were trimmed at Q25 with fastp and aligned with MiXCR, with productive beta chains retained. Every distinct CDR3 protein forms one entry, paired with its most common genes and DNA. The sample profile shows hundreds of thousands of distinct CDR3 sequences; about 10% of them were found once. The ten most abundant clones make up about a tenth of the sample.

The receptor chain draws on TRBV11-2 and TRBJ2-3, with the D gene call left open. Sample: PBMCs from blood, taken on the day of vaccination. This TCR derives from a man in his forties or fifties who received an inactivated influenza vaccine. Donor details come from another sample of the same person, matched by shared clones. The CDR3 region has the sequence CASSLEVSWLLDTDTQYF. The DNA sequence is given as TGTGCCAGCAGCTTAGAAGTGTCCTGGTTATTAGATACAGATACGCAGTATTTT.